Listed here is a single T cell receptor beta chain. Amplification used 60 Vbeta primers and 13 Jbeta primers. Assay: immunoSEQ multiplex PCR; the TCRdb copy retains only in-frame clones and omits some. The table for this sample gives 80,000 to 100,000 clones. These data belong to a study of cytomegalovirus exposure and HLA in healthy donors. J gave up 2 bases and V 1 base, and 2 bases lay outside the gene matches. This CDR3 comprises 15 residues. Germline lookup yields CDR1 MGHRA and CDR2 YSYEKL. What was sequenced was PBMCs. This TCR came from a woman in her 30s in good health and CMV-seronegative. The chain links TRBV4-1 to TRBJ2-1; 7 bases are shared with TRBD1. CDR3 sequence: CASSQGQGAYNEQFF. The CDR3 bases are TGCGCCAGCAGCCAAGGTCAGGGGGCCTACAATGAGCAGTTCTTC.